This is a list of T cell receptor beta chains from one sample in a study of blood T cell repertoires in COVID-19. Repertoires were generated with immunoSEQ multiplex PCR, while TCRdb's copy carries only in-frame clones and drops some. The sample has approximately 99,000 clones, just over 70% seen once; the top ten hold 1.5% to 2%. The specimen was peripheral blood. Every receptor here comes from a woman in her forties with acute or convalescent COVID-19. CDR3s include the opening cysteine and the closing phenylalanine or tryptophan. A row's size may be missing; if present it is once, few, many or a size class.

clone size: NA
J gene: TRBJ1-2
V gene: TRBV19
CDR3 protein: CASRRGGTDYGYTF

clone size: NA
J gene: TRBJ2-5
V gene: TRBV7-2
CDR3 protein: CASSRTSGALGETQYF

clone size: NA
J gene: TRBJ1-2
V gene: TRBV28
CDR3 protein: CASRSGLLAWYGYTF

clone size: NA
J gene: TRBJ2-3
V gene: TRBV27
CDR3 protein: CASSLMLAGGITDTQYF

clone size: NA
J gene: TRBJ1-4
V gene: TRBV11-2
CDR3 protein: CASSYSQGANEKLFF

clone size: NA
J gene: TRBJ1-1
V gene: TRBV6-5
CDR3 protein: CASRPRQGSDTEAFF

clone size: NA
J gene: TRBJ2-5
V gene: TRBV5-6
CDR3 protein: CASSLVLAEETQYF

clone size: NA
J gene: TRBJ2-2
V gene: TRBV20-1
CDR3 protein: CSASFPRANTGELFF

clone size: NA
J gene: TRBJ2-7
V gene: TRBV15
CDR3 protein: CATSRFTEGPYEQYF

clone size: few
J gene: TRBJ2-7
V gene: TRBV4-1
CDR3 protein: CASSPQGTSYEQYF

clone size: NA
J gene: TRBJ2-5
V gene: TRBV9
CDR3 protein: CASSGEGGAETQYF

clone size: NA
J gene: TRBJ1-3
V gene: TRBV3-1/TRBV3-2
CDR3 protein: CASSRASGQIGNTIYF

clone size: NA
J gene: TRBJ2-3
V gene: TRBV7-9
CDR3 protein: CASSSGTGGMSSTDTQYF